This is a list of T cell receptor beta chains from one sample in a study of OX40 agonist ivuxolimab in advanced cancers. Here immunoSEQ multiplex PCR was the method, and the copy in TCRdb shows in-frame clones only, minus some. The sample has about 45,000 clones; approximately 90% are singletons. Source: CD4+ or CD8+ T cells sorted from blood, taken in a trial of the OX40 agonist ivuxolimab. The source of these receptors is an adult with an advanced solid tumor such as melanoma, head and neck, liver or kidney cancer. The CDR3 runs from the conserved cysteine through the conserved F or W. The order of the fields is clone size, V gene, D gene, J gene, CDR3 DNA, CDR3 protein. The D gene is left open where the match is weak. Rows may omit the clone size; those that give it use once, few, many or a size class.

-	TRBV7-6	-	TRBJ1-5	TGTGCCAGCAGCTTGGGGGGTCGTAATCAGCCCCAGCATTTT	CASSLGGRNQPQHF
-	TRBV4-1	TRBD1	TRBJ1-1	TGCGCCAGCAGCCAAGTGGCAGGGGGGAACACTGAAGCTTTCTTT	CASSQVAGGNTEAFF
-	TRBV30	TRBD2	TRBJ2-3	TGTGCCTGGAGTCACGGACTAGACACAGATACGCAGTATTTT	CAWSHGLDTDTQYF
-	TRBV28	-	TRBJ2-7	TGTGCCAGCAGTTTGTTCAGGGAGGCCTGGTCCGAGCAGTACTTC	CASSLFREAWSEQYF
-	TRBV28	TRBD1	TRBJ2-5	TGTGCCAGCAGTTTGGTCCGTACAGGGGGCGGAGAGACCCAGTACTTC	CASSLVRTGGGETQYF
-	TRBV15	TRBD1	TRBJ2-7	TGTGCCACCAGCAGAACAAGGGACAGGGTAGACGAGCAGTACTTC	CATSRTRDRVDEQYF
-	TRBV5-8	-	TRBJ2-5	TGTGCCAGCAGCCTACAGGGCAACTACCAAGAGACCCAGTACTTC	CASSLQGNYQETQYF
once	TRBV28	-	TRBJ1-2	TGTGCCAGCGTTGATCCGGGGGATGATGGCTACACCTTC	CASVDPGDDGYTF
-	TRBV21-1	-	TRBJ2-5	TGTGCCAGTAAGGACAGGGTGGGAGAGACCCAGTACTTC	CASKDRVGETQYF
-	TRBV21-1	-	TRBJ2-7	TGTGCCAGCAGCAAAGATCAGGCCAGGGAGGCTAGCGGGAGGGCCGGCGAGCAGTACTTC	CASSKDQAREASGRAGEQYF
-	TRBV15	-	TRBJ1-1	TGTGCCACCAGCAGGGAGCCTCCGGGGAACACTGAAGCTTTCTTT	CATSREPPGNTEAFF
-	TRBV28	-	TRBJ2-3	TGTGCCAGCAGCCCCCTGGCTAGGACAGATACGCAGTATTTT	CASSPLARTDTQYF
-	TRBV13	-	TRBJ2-7	TGTGCCAGCAGCCGGGGAAACCCCTACGAGCAGTACTTC	CASSRGNPYEQYF